This is a list of T cell receptor beta chains from one sample in a study of blood T cell repertoires in COVID-19. The table came from immunoSEQ multiplex PCR; TCRdb's copy has only in-frame clones and leaves some out. Here the sample spans about 170,000 clones, 70% to 90% being singletons. The sample taken for sequencing was peripheral blood. These receptors originate from a woman aged 80 or older with COVID-19, enrolled during active disease. Both conserved end residues are part of each CDR3. Each record gives: CDR3 protein, CDR3 DNA, D gene, V gene, J gene, clone size. D genes are given only for firm matches. Some rows mark clone size as missing; the rest say once, few, many or name a class of expanded clone.

CDR3 protein: CASSKEGDCYGYTF; CDR3 DNA: TGTGCCAGCAGCAAAGAGGGGGATTGCTATGGCTACACCTTC; D gene: NA; V gene: TRBV21-1; J gene: TRBJ1-2; clone size: NA
CDR3 protein: CASSPGTGVGPQHF; CDR3 DNA: TGTGCCAGCAGTCCCGGGACAGGGGTCGGGCCCCAGCATTTT; D gene: TRBD1; V gene: TRBV6-6; J gene: TRBJ1-5; clone size: NA
CDR3 protein: CAISARGQDEQYF; CDR3 DNA: TGTGCCATCAGTGCCAGGGGGCAAGACGAGCAGTACTTC; D gene: TRBD1; V gene: TRBV10-3; J gene: TRBJ2-7; clone size: NA
CDR3 protein: CASTPREGTVYEQYF; CDR3 DNA: TGTGCCAGCACTCCCCGGGAGGGGACAGTCTACGAGCAGTACTTC; D gene: NA; V gene: TRBV6-5; J gene: TRBJ2-7; clone size: NA
CDR3 protein: CASSLGSGGAILKQFF; CDR3 DNA: TGTGCCAGCAGCCTGGGGAGCGGGGGGGCAATACTTAAGCAGTTCTTC; D gene: TRBD2; V gene: TRBV3-1/TRBV3-2; J gene: TRBJ2-1; clone size: NA
CDR3 protein: CASSDRLSTDTQYF; CDR3 DNA: TGTGCCAGCAGTGACCGACTTAGCACAGATACGCAGTATTTT; D gene: NA; V gene: TRBV2; J gene: TRBJ2-3; clone size: NA
CDR3 protein: CASSQAPTIGRETQYF; CDR3 DNA: TGTGCCAGCAGCCAAGCCCCAACTATCGGTCGGGAGACCCAGTACTTC; D gene: NA; V gene: TRBV4-2; J gene: TRBJ2-5; clone size: NA
CDR3 protein: CASSDFIQPQHF; CDR3 DNA: TGTGCCAGCAGTGATTTTATTCAGCCCCAGCATTTT; D gene: NA; V gene: TRBV2; J gene: TRBJ1-5; clone size: few
CDR3 protein: CASSLLGLAGEFTGELFF; CDR3 DNA: TGCGCCAGCAGCTTACTGGGACTAGCGGGAGAGTTCACCGGGGAGCTGTTTTTT; D gene: TRBD2; V gene: TRBV5-1; J gene: TRBJ2-2; clone size: NA
CDR3 protein: CASSQNYLLGRKETQYF; CDR3 DNA: TGTGCCAGCAGCCAAAACTACCTACTAGGGAGGAAAGAGACCCAGTACTTC; D gene: NA; V gene: TRBV3-1/TRBV3-2; J gene: TRBJ2-5; clone size: NA
CDR3 protein: CSASEGADVQPQHF; CDR3 DNA: TGCAGTGCTAGTGAAGGGGCGGATGTTCAGCCCCAGCATTTT; D gene: NA; V gene: TRBV20-1; J gene: TRBJ1-5; clone size: NA
CDR3 protein: CATSDPLDRAGNTIYF; CDR3 DNA: TGTGCCACCAGTGATCCACTAGACAGGGCTGGAAACACCATATATTTT; D gene: TRBD1; V gene: TRBV24-1; J gene: TRBJ1-3; clone size: NA
CDR3 protein: CASSLSGGLDEQYF; CDR3 DNA: TGCGCCAGCAGCTTGAGCGGTGGATTGGACGAGCAGTACTTC; D gene: NA; V gene: TRBV5-1; J gene: TRBJ2-7; clone size: NA
CDR3 protein: CASRRQGSGEQYF; CDR3 DNA: TGTGCCAGCAGGAGACAGGGGTCAGGCGAGCAGTACTTC; D gene: TRBD1; V gene: TRBV6-5; J gene: TRBJ2-7; clone size: NA
CDR3 protein: CASSRISAQIISQYF; CDR3 DNA: TGTGCCAGCAGTAGGATTAGCGCCCAGATTATAAGTCAGTACTTC; D gene: NA; V gene: TRBV7-2; J gene: TRBJ2-7; clone size: NA
CDR3 protein: CASSIEGASYNEQFF; CDR3 DNA: TGCGCCAGCAGCATAGAGGGGGCCTCCTACAATGAGCAGTTCTTC; D gene: TRBD1; V gene: TRBV5-1; J gene: TRBJ2-1; clone size: NA